These 4 T cell receptor beta chains share one sample of origin, sequenced in a study of shared clonotypes between healthy human individuals (dated by TCRdb to between 2020 and 2021). CD8 naive samples were CD45RO-negative cells positively selected for CCR7, giving a CD45RA+CCR7+ population that excluded TemRA cells. The library was produced with the immunoSEQ multiplex PCR assay. Entries here come from immuneACCESS through TCRdb and include only in-frame sequences with V and J called. Some clones fail to appear in such tables; in the studies checked, an unresolved V gene covers under half of the shortfall, and the cause of the remainder is unknown. Across this sample there are 700,000 to 950,000 clones, with just over 95% seen only once. Roughly 0.23% of the sample is held by the ten biggest clonotypes. The specimen was naive CD8+ T cells sorted from blood. This specimen's cell subset or site label, interpreted: CD45RA+CCR7+. These receptors were taken from a man aged 25-40 years in good health.

The rearrangement joins TRBV29-1 to TRBJ2-4; no clear D. V was pared by 5 bases and J by 9 bases, with 11 bases between. The germline gives CDR1 SQVTM, CDR2 ANQGSEA. The CDR3 covers 11 residues. The CDR3 protein is CSVLVQSIQYF. DNA of the CDR3: TGCAGCGTTTTAGTCCAAAGCATTCAGTACTTC.

The chain is built from TRBV7-9 and TRBJ2-7; 9 positions match TRBD2. With 4 bases clipped from V and 2 bases from J, the junction kept 3 bases outside the gene matches. The CDR3 is made up of 14 amino acids. CDR1 is SEHNR, CDR2 FQNEAQ, per germline (reference sequence). The CDR3 nucleotides read TGTGCCAGCAGCTCAAGACTAGCGGCCTACGAGCAGTACTTC. Translating it yields CASSSRLAAYEQYF.

The V and J genes are TRBV11-2 and TRBJ2-7; D call uncertain. Germline values: CDR1 SGHAT, CDR2 FQNNGV. V lost 5 bases to trimming and J lost 5 bases, with 10 bases between them. The CDR3 extends over 12 amino acids. CDR3 protein: CASSHNVDEQYF. CDR3 bases: TGTGCCAGCAGCCACAATGTGGACGAGCAGTACTTC.

The J gene is TRBJ2-5, the V gene TRBV5-8, with D possibly being TRBD1 (6 bases). In germline, CDR1 is SGHTS, CDR2 YDEGEE. The CDR3 runs 14 residues. V was pared by 6 bases and J by 5 bases, with 17 bases between. CDR3 protein: CASTNTGIYETQYF. Here the CDR3 DNA reads TGTGCCAGCACAAATACAGGGATTTACGAGACCCAGTACTTC.